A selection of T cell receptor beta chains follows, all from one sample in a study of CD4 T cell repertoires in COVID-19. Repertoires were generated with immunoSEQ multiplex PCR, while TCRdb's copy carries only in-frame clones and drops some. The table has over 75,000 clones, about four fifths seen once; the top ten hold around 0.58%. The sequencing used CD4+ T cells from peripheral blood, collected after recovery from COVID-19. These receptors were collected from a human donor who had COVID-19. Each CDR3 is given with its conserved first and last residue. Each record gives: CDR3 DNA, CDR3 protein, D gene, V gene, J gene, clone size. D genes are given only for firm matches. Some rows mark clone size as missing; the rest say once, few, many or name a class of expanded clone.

TGTGCCAGCAGTTTGCAGGGGACCTACGAGCAGTACTTC	CASSLQGTYEQYF	NA	TRBV6-6	TRBJ2-7	NA
TGTGCCAGCAGCTTAATGGGGACAGGGAACACCGGGGAGCTGTTTTTT	CASSLMGTGNTGELFF	TRBD1	TRBV7-2	TRBJ2-2	NA
TGTGCCAGCAGCTTAGGAGGAAGGGAAGGTGAAAAACTGTTTTTT	CASSLGGREGEKLFF	NA	TRBV7-3	TRBJ1-4	NA
TGTGCCAGCAGTACACAGGGGCGGGATCAGTTCTTC	CASSTQGRDQFF	NA	TRBV12-3/TRBV12-4	TRBJ2-1	NA
TGTGCCAGCACCCTCGGGGTTCAGGCAAACAATGAGCAGTTCTTC	CASTLGVQANNEQFF	NA	TRBV2	TRBJ2-1	NA
TGTGCCAGCACGTGGGGTACTGGGCTGGGAGAGACCCAGTACTTC	CASTWGTGLGETQYF	NA	TRBV11-1	TRBJ2-5	NA
TGTGCCAGTAGATTGGGGACAGGGCGCAATCAGCCCCAGCATTTT	CASRLGTGRNQPQHF	TRBD1	TRBV19	TRBJ1-5	NA
TGCGCCAGCAGCTTGACCGGGACAACTCAAGAGACCCAGTACTTC	CASSLTGTTQETQYF	NA	TRBV5-1	TRBJ2-5	once
TGCGCCAGCAGCAGCTACTCCGGGACTACCCCCGGCACGCAGTATTTT	CASSSYSGTTPGTQYF	TRBD2	TRBV5-1	TRBJ2-3	NA
TGTGCCAGCAGTCCGGGGGGGGCCGATGAAAAACTGTTTTTT	CASSPGGADEKLFF	NA	TRBV28	TRBJ1-4	NA
TGCGCCAGCAGTGACCACGGGAGTCCTTCCTACGAGCAGTACTTC	CASSDHGSPSYEQYF	NA	TRBV10-1	TRBJ2-7	few
TGTGCCAGCAGTAAGACGCGAGGGAGCACCGGGGAGCTGTTTTTT	CASSKTRGSTGELFF	NA	TRBV6-5	TRBJ2-2	NA
TGTGCCAGCAGTCCTAGGACAGGGTCCGACGAGCAGTACTTC	CASSPRTGSDEQYF	TRBD1	TRBV6-6	TRBJ2-7	NA
TGCAGCGTTGTCTCGGGGGTCAATCAGCCCCAGCATTTT	CSVVSGVNQPQHF	NA	TRBV29-1	TRBJ1-5	few
TGTGCCAGCAGTCCGCATAACTTAAACAATGAGCAGTTCTTC	CASSPHNLNNEQFF	NA	TRBV2	TRBJ2-1	once
TGCGCCAGCAGCCAACTTGGAGGGAGAGGCGCAGATACGCAGTATTTT	CASSQLGGRGADTQYF	NA	TRBV5-1	TRBJ2-3	NA
TGCAGTGCTAGTTGGGGACAGGGGATCGACATTCAGTACTTC	CSASWGQGIDIQYF	TRBD1	TRBV20-1	TRBJ2-4	NA
TGTGCCAGCTCACCACCGTCCTCCTCGCAAGGGAATCAGCCCCAGCATTTT	CASSPPSSSQGNQPQHF	NA	TRBV18	TRBJ1-5	once
TGTGCCAGTAGTAACAGACAGGGGGCAGGAGGAAACACCATATATTTT	CASSNRQGAGGNTIYF	TRBD1	TRBV19	TRBJ1-3	NA
TGTGCCAGCAGCGAAGGGACAGTCGCAACTAATGAAAAACTGTTTTTT	CASSEGTVATNEKLFF	TRBD1	TRBV7-9	TRBJ1-4	NA
TGCGCCAGCAGTTCCGGACTAGCGGGGGGAGAGACCCAGTACTTC	CASSSGLAGGETQYF	TRBD2	TRBV5-1	TRBJ2-5	NA
TGTGCCAGCAGTACCGGGCTCGACACTGAAGCTTTCTTT	CASSTGLDTEAFF	NA	TRBV6-4	TRBJ1-1	NA
TGTGCCAGCAGTGAACCACTTAGCGGGAGTGGCAAATATGGGAAGTACTTC	CASSEPLSGSGKYGKYF	TRBD2	TRBV25-1	TRBJ2-5	NA
TGTGCCAGCAGCGTACGCGGGCCCACAGATACGCAGTATTTT	CASSVRGPTDTQYF	NA	TRBV3-1/TRBV3-2	TRBJ2-3	NA
TGTGCCAGCAGCTACCCCCGTAGTGGGGCTGGTAGCTATGGCTACACCTTC	CASSYPRSGAGSYGYTF	NA	TRBV11-2	TRBJ1-2	NA
TGTGCCAGCAGCCCACAGGGAGATGGCTACACCTTC	CASSPQGDGYTF	NA	TRBV7-9	TRBJ1-2	NA
TGTGCCAGCAGCAGGGACGGGGCCCTCGGCGAGCAGTACTTC	CASSRDGALGEQYF	NA	TRBV5-6	TRBJ2-7	NA
TGTGCCAGCAGTGAAGGAATGGGGGCGCGGGAGCAGTACTTC	CASSEGMGAREQYF	NA	TRBV2	TRBJ2-7	few
TGTGCCACCAGTGACGGACACCAAGAGACCCAGTACTTC	CATSDGHQETQYF	NA	TRBV24-1	TRBJ2-5	NA
TGTGCCAGCAACTCCCGCCCCGGGGGTTCCTCCTACAATGAGCAGTTCTTC	CASNSRPGGSSYNEQFF	NA	TRBV7-2	TRBJ2-1	NA
TGTGCCAGTAGTACCTACGATGAGCAGTTCTTC	CASSTYDEQFF	NA	TRBV19	TRBJ2-1	NA
TGTGCCAGCACCCAAAGACGGAACACTGAAGCTTTCTTT	CASTQRRNTEAFF	NA	TRBV12-3/TRBV12-4	TRBJ1-1	NA
TGTGCCAGCAGTGAACTCGGGGCCTCCTACGAGCAGTACTTC	CASSELGASYEQYF	NA	TRBV6-1	TRBJ2-7	NA
TGTGCCAGCAGCTTAAGGTCGGGGATGGAGTCAGATACGCAGTATTTT	CASSLRSGMESDTQYF	NA	TRBV7-8	TRBJ2-3	NA
TGTGCCAGCAGTCCCTACACCGGGGAGCTGTTTTTT	CASSPYTGELFF	NA	TRBV27	TRBJ2-2	NA
TGTGCCAGCAGCTGGGGGGCCCCTGGAGATACGCAGTATTTT	CASSWGAPGDTQYF	NA	TRBV5-4	TRBJ2-3	NA
TGTGCCAGCAGCCTACCGGGCAATGAGCAGTTCTTC	CASSLPGNEQFF	NA	TRBV6-5	TRBJ2-1	NA
TGTGCCAGCAGCCGCGAATTACGAACTGAAGCTTTCTTT	CASSRELRTEAFF	NA	TRBV14	TRBJ1-1	NA
TGTGCCAGCAGCTTAGTAGGGACAAGGAACTATGGCTACACCTTC	CASSLVGTRNYGYTF	NA	TRBV11-3	TRBJ1-2	few
TGCGCCAGCAGCTTCTCCGGGATAGTAGATACGCAGTATTTT	CASSFSGIVDTQYF	NA	TRBV5-1	TRBJ2-3	once
TGTGCCAGCAGTGACAGTATAAGGAGGGGGCAACAGCCCCAGCATTTT	CASSDSIRRGQQPQHF	TRBD1	TRBV6-4	TRBJ1-5	few
TGTGCCAGCAGCTTTGACAGGGGAGTCGAGCCCCAGCATTTT	CASSFDRGVEPQHF	TRBD1	TRBV5-5	TRBJ1-5	few
TGCGCCAGCAGCTTGTCTCCGGGGGCGGAGCAGCCCCAGCATTTT	CASSLSPGAEQPQHF	NA	TRBV5-1	TRBJ1-5	NA
TGTGCCAGCAGCTTAGGGGAAGGAACTGAAGCTTTCTTT	CASSLGEGTEAFF	NA	TRBV11-1	TRBJ1-1	NA
TGTGCCAGTACCACAGGGCAGGGAGGGGCCGGGGAGCTGTTTTTT	CASTTGQGGAGELFF	NA	TRBV21-1	TRBJ2-2	NA
TGTGCCAGCAGCCAATTCCTGTCGAACACCGGGGAGCTGTTTTTT	CASSQFLSNTGELFF	NA	TRBV3-1/TRBV3-2	TRBJ2-2	NA
TGCGCCAGCATGAAAGAAGAATCGGCTAACTATGGCTACACCTTC	CASMKEESANYGYTF	NA	TRBV5-1	TRBJ1-2	NA
TGTGCCAGCAGCCCACAACCGACTAAAGGCGCGTACTTC	CASSPQPTKGAYF	NA	TRBV7-9	TRBJ2-7	NA
TGTGCCAGCAGTCCCGACTTGGTATTAGATACGCAGTATTTT	CASSPDLVLDTQYF	NA	TRBV6-5	TRBJ2-3	NA
TGCGCCAGCAGGGAGGCCGAAAAACTGTTTTTT	CASREAEKLFF	NA	TRBV5-1	TRBJ1-4	NA
TGTGCCAGCAGGGCTCAGGGAGTTCCCCCTAATGAAAAACTGTTTTTT	CASRAQGVPPNEKLFF	NA	TRBV2	TRBJ1-4	NA
TGTGCCAGCAGCGCAACGGGACAGCGCAACTATGGCTACACCTTC	CASSATGQRNYGYTF	TRBD1	TRBV7-9	TRBJ1-2	NA
TGTGCCAGCAGCTTAGAGTCCGGTTCAAACACTGAAGCTTTCTTT	CASSLESGSNTEAFF	NA	TRBV7-3	TRBJ1-1	few
TGTGCCAGCAGTGTAGGACAGGGAGGATATGGCTACACCTTC	CASSVGQGGYGYTF	TRBD1	TRBV2	TRBJ1-2	NA
TGTGCCAGCAGCGATGACACACTAAGGGGCTACACCTTC	CASSDDTLRGYTF	NA	TRBV5-6	TRBJ1-2	NA
TGTGCCAGCGGTCGCGGGACCTACGAGCAGTACTTC	CASGRGTYEQYF	NA	TRBV11-2	TRBJ2-7	NA
TGTGCCAGCAGTACGAGTTATGGCTACACCTTC	CASSTSYGYTF	NA	TRBV12-3/TRBV12-4	TRBJ1-2	once
TGTGCCAGTAGTATAGAGGCCGGGCCAACCTACGAGCAGTACTTC	CASSIEAGPTYEQYF	NA	TRBV19	TRBJ2-7	NA
TGTGCCAGTAGGATCGCCGGGCTACACACCGGGGAGCTGTTTTTT	CASRIAGLHTGELFF	NA	TRBV19	TRBJ2-2	NA